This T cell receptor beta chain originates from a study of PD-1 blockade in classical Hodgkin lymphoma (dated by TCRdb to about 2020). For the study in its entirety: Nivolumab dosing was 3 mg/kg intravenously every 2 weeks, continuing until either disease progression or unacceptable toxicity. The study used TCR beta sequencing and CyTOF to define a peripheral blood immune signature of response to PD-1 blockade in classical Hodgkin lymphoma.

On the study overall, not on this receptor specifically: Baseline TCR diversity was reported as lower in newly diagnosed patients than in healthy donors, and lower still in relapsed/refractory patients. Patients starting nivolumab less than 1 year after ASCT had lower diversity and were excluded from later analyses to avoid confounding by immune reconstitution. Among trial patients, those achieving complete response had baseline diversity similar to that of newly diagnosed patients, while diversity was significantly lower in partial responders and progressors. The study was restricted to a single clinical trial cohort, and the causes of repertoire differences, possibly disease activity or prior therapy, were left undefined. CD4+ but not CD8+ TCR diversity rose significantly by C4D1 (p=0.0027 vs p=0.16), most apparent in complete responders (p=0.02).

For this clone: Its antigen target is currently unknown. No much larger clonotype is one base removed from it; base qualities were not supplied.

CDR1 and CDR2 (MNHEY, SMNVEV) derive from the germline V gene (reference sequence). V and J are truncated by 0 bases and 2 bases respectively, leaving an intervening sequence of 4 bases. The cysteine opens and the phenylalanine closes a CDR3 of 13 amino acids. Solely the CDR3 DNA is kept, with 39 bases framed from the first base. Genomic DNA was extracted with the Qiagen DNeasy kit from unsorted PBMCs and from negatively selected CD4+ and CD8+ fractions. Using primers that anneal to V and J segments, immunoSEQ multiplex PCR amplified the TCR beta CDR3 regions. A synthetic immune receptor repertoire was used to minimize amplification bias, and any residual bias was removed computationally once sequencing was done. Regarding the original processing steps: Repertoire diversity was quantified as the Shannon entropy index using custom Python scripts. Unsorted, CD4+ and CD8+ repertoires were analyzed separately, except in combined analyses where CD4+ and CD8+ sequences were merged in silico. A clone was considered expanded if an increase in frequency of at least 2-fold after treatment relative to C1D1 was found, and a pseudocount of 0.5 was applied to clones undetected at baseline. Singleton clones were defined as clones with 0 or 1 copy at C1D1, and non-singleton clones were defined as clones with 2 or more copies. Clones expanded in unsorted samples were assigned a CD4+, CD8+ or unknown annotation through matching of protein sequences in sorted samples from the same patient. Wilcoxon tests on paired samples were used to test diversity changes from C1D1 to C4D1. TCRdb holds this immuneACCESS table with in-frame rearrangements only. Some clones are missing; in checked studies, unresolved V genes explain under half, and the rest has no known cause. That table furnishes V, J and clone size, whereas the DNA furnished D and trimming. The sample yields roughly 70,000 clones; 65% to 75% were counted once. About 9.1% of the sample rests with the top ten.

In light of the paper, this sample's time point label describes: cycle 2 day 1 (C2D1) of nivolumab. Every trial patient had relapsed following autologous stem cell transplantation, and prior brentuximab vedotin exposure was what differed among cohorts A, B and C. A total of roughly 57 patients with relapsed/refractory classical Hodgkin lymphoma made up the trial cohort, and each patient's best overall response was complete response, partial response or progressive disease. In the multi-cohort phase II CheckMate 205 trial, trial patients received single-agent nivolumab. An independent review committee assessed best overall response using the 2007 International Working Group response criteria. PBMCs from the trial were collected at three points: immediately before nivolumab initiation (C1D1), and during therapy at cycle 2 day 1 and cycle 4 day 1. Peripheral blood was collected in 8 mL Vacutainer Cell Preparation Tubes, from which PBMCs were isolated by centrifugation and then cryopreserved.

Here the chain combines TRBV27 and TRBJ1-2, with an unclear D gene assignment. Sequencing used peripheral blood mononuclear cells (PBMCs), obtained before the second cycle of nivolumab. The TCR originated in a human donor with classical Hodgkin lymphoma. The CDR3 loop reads CASSLSGNYGYTF. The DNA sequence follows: TGTGCCAGCAGTTTATCCGGGAACTATGGCTACACCTTC.